This TCR beta chain derives from a study of post-analysis software for immune sequencing data. The CDR3 length is 14 residues. V trimming: 6 bases; J trimming: 8 bases; junction bases outside the gene matches: 7. The germline V gene encodes CDR1 MNHEY and CDR2 SVGEGT. Findings of the study overall: Those samples that were prepared in the same batch co-clustered strongly by F measure. Several TRBV segments occurring more often in patients than controls included TRBV5-6, TRBV5-1 and TRBV20-1. Those with multiple sclerosis, the patient group, showed significantly lower normalized Chao1 diversity than controls.

Presence of unique molecular identifiers characterized the TCR beta cDNA libraries. TCRdb re-called the PCR reads through MiXCR, storing one row per CDR3 protein. Of roughly 410,000 distinct CDR3 sequences in the sample, around 33% were seen once. To note about this clonotype: Its antigen is currently unknown.

Sequencing used blood. V is TRBV6-2 or TRBV6-3 and J is TRBJ2-1; 10 bases line up with TRBD2. The TCR sequence derives from a girl under 18 with multiple sclerosis. This CDR3 reads CASSRAGGKDEQFF. CDR3 in DNA: TGTGCCAGCAGCCGAGCGGGGGGGAAGGATGAGCAGTTCTTC.